A single sample is the source of the 30 T cell receptor beta chains below, sequenced in a study of spatial heterogeneity in lung cancer (dated by TCRdb to between 2017 and 2020). The time point label here, explained by the study, means: sample taken at primary tumor resection. Whole RNA extracted from tumor and nontumor lung tissue, or from cryopreserved PBMC samples, was used for TCR sequencing without cell sorting. Library preparation used 5' RACE. TCRdb records NextSeq 500 as the sequencer. The raw public data were reprocessed by TCRdb itself: fastp quality trimming at Q25, MiXCR clonotype calling, in-frame beta chains only. Identical CDR3 protein sequences are pooled into one entry, listed with their most common genes and DNA. The sample records 95,000 or so distinct CDR3 sequences, over 8.5% of which are singletons. 6.9% of the sample comes from the top ten. The source was PBMCs, collected at surgery. These receptor sequences come from a male donor with early-stage non-small cell lung cancer.

This clonotype appeared many times. J is TRBJ1-5 and V is TRBV6-1; D uncertain. Trimming shortened V by 2 bases and J by 4 bases, and 9 bases separated the two germline ends. The CDR3 contains 14 residues. From germline, CDR1 is MNHNS and CDR2 SASEGT. This CDR3 is CASSEWKSNQPQHF. As DNA, the CDR3 is TGTGCCAGCAGTGAATGGAAGAGTAATCAGCCCCAGCATTTT.

This clonotype has at least ten counts. This chain uses TRBV6-1 with TRBJ2-7; 10 bases are a match to TRBD2. The CDR3 length is 17 residues. The V gene end was trimmed by 1 base and the J gene end by 2 bases; junction bases not matched to a gene: 8. Germline V CDR1 and CDR2: MNHNS, SASEGT. CDR3 coding DNA: TGTGCCAGCAGTGAAGAACAGGTCGGACTAGCGGCCTACGAGCAGTACTTC. Translated: CASSEEQVGLAAYEQYF.

In its sample, this clonotype was seen many times. V gene TRBV5-1 combines with J gene TRBJ1-2; the D gene is possibly TRBD1 (6 bases). The CDR3 extends over 14 amino acids. Germline CDR1 and CDR2: SGHRS and YFSETQ. The V end was cut by 2 bases, the J end by 6 bases, with 14 bases between. The CDR3 nucleotides are TGCGCCAGCAGCTTACAGGGTGGCGAAGATGGCTACACCTTC. Translated: CASSLQGGEDGYTF. Full variable domain (outside the CDR3, taken from reference TRBV5-1 and TRBJ1-2): KAGVTQTPRYLIKTRGQQVTLSCSPISGHRSVSWYQQTPGQGLQFLFEYFSETQRNKGNFPGRFSGRQFSNSRSEMNVSTLELGDSALYLCASSLQGGEDGYTFGSGTRLTVV.

This clonotype was observed at least ten times. The chain recombines TRBV3-1 with TRBJ2-3; D not certain. This CDR3 comprises 15 residues. V lost 4 bases and J lost 2, with 13 bases in between. Germline V lookup: CDR1 LGHDT, CDR2 YNNKEL (reference sequence). CDR3 nucleotides: TGTGCCAGCAGCCGTCTGTCCCAATACACAGATACGCAGTATTTT. Translated: CASSRLSQYTDTQYF.

This chain connects TRBV6-2 or TRBV6-3 to TRBJ2-7, with D possibly called TRBD1 or TRBD2 (6 bases each). This CDR3 is built from 14 residues. Trimming stripped 6 bases from V and 5 bases from J, with 17 bases between. CDR1 and CDR2 from the germline V gene are MNHEY and SVGEGT. Written as DNA, the CDR3 is TGTGCCAGCAGCAGTGAGGGGGGCGCGGACGAGCAGTACTTC. Its translation is CASSSEGGADEQYF.

Only a few counts were recorded for this clonotype. J is TRBJ2-7 and V is TRBV25-1, with a tentative D call TRBD1 (6 bases). Trimming shortened V by 8 bases and J by 3 bases, and 8 bases separated the two germline ends. CDR1 and CDR2 from the germline V gene are MGHDK and SYGVNS. The CDR3 length is 11 residues. The CDR3 spells CASEQGYEQYF. CDR3 in DNA: TGTGCCAGCGAACAGGGCTACGAGCAGTACTTC.

This clonotype was recorded at least ten times. The CDR3 region is CASKGALNTGELFF. DNA of the CDR3: TGTGCCAGTAAGGGAGCTCTGAACACCGGGGAGCTGTTTTTT. The chain joins TRBV19 to TRBJ2-2, with D maybe TRBD2 (5 bases). Trimming shortened V by 7 bases and J by 1 base, and 10 bases separated the two germline ends. CDR1 and CDR2 (germline): LNHDA, SQIVND (reference sequence). The CDR3 loop spans 14 amino acids.

By frequency in the sample, this clonotype is medium-sized (0.01 to 0.1%). V gene TRBV6-2 or TRBV6-3 combines with J gene TRBJ2-7, with 8 bases identical to TRBD2. The germline V gene encodes CDR1 MNHEY and CDR2 SVGEGT. This CDR3 is 15 amino acids long. The V segment lost 6 bases and the J segment 3 bases; nucleotides outside the gene matches: 10. The CDR3 loop is CASSRRGAGDYEQYF. Written as DNA, the CDR3 is TGTGCCAGCAGCCGACGGGGAGCGGGAGACTACGAGCAGTACTTC.

In regard to this clonotype: A much larger clone differs by one base, so this may be a read error. The chain has TRBV6-5 and TRBJ2-7; D not resolved. Per the germline V gene, CDR1 is MNHEY and CDR2 is SVGAGI. The V end was cut by 2 bases, the J end by 0 bases, with 11 bases between. The CDR3 contains 15 residues. CDR3 DNA sequence: TGTGCCAGCAGTTACGCGGTGGCCGCCTCCTACGAGCAGTACTTC. It codes for CASSYAVAASYEQYF.

This clonotype was observed at least ten times. The gene calls are TRBV10-3 and TRBJ1-4; D not resolved. CDR1 and CDR2 from the germline V gene are ENHRY and SYGVKD. The CDR3 loop spans 15 amino acids. With 0 bases removed from V and 0 bases from J, the gap between germline ends came to 5 bases. CDR3 sequence: CAISESDATNEKLFF. CDR3 in DNA: TGTGCCATCAGTGAGTCGGATGCAACTAATGAAAAACTGTTTTTT.

This clonotype has ten or more counts. CDR3 DNA: TGCAGCGTTCAGATCAGGGGAGGAGGCCAGACCCAGTACTTC. The encoded protein is CSVQIRGGGQTQYF. This sequence joins TRBV29-1 and TRBJ2-5; possibly TRBD1 or TRBD2 for D (6 bases each). Germline V gene sequence: CDR1 SQVTM, CDR2 ANQGSEA. The V and J ends lost 5 bases and 6 bases respectively, with 19 bases between them. The CDR3 consists of 14 residues.

This clonotype was counted ten times or more. The chain carries TRBV5-1 and TRBJ2-3, with 9 bases matching TRBD1. The CDR3 is 14 residues long. J lost 3 bases, V lost 4 bases, and 3 bases had no gene match. Germline V gene data show CDR1 as SGHRS and CDR2 as YFSETQ. CDR3 in amino acids: CASSPGTGTDTQYF. DNA of the CDR3: TGCGCCAGCAGCCCAGGGACAGGGACAGATACGCAGTATTTT.

The chain employs TRBV12-3 or TRBV12-4 and TRBJ1-5, with D possibly matching TRBD1 (5 bases). The CDR3 extends over 13 amino acids. The V end was cut by 2 bases, the J end by 7 bases, with 9 bases between. This chain's CDR3 is CASSLSRDQPQHF. The CDR3 DNA is TGTGCCAGCAGTTTATCTAGGGACCAGCCCCAGCATTTT.

This clonotype was recorded many times. This chain links TRBV7-9 with TRBJ1-6; D is uncertain. Between the trimmed V and J ends, which lost 0 bases and 3 bases, there was a span of 3 bases. The germline V gene has CDR1 SEHNR and CDR2 FQNEAQ (reference sequence). CDR3 size: 14 residues. CDR3 nucleotide sequence: TGTGCCAGCAGCTTAGCGGTCTATAATTCACCCCTCCACTTT. Residues: CASSLAVYNSPLHF.

This clonotype came up a few times. This chain uses TRBV28 with TRBJ2-5, with TRBD1 matching 9 bases. The CDR3 loop spans 16 amino acids. The V gene end was trimmed by 4 bases and the J gene end by 5 bases; junction bases not matched to a gene: 11. Germline V gene sequence: CDR1 MDHEN, CDR2 SYDVKM. In DNA form, the CDR3 reads TGTGCCAGCAGTTCTCATAGGACAGGGGAGGAGGAGACCCAGTACTTC. Its translation is CASSSHRTGEEETQYF.

This clonotype was seen at least ten times. The chain recombines TRBV6-2 or TRBV6-3 with TRBJ1-2; D is uncertain. The germline V gene has CDR1 MNHEY and CDR2 SVGEGT. The length of the CDR3 is 14 residues. V dropped 7 bases and J dropped 7 bases, with 19 bases sitting between them. CDR3 in DNA: TGTGCCAGCAATAGAGAGCCAAAAAGAGGTGGCTACACCTTC. Translation gives CASNREPKRGGYTF.

The chain is built from TRBV30 and TRBJ1-1; tentative D call: TRBD1 (5 bases). V gave up 5 bases and J gave up 0 bases, with 16 bases separating them. This CDR3 contains 15 residues. The germline V gene encodes CDR1 GTSNPN and CDR2 SVGIG (reference sequence). The CDR3 sequence: CAWARGLRMNTEAFF. Written as DNA, the CDR3 is TGTGCCTGGGCCCGGGGCCTCAGAATGAACACTGAAGCTTTCTTT.

This clonotype was seen at least ten times. The V and J genes are TRBV3-1 and TRBJ2-7; no clear D. V lost 1 base, J lost 3 bases, and 4 bases lay in between. Germline V gene data show CDR1 as LGHDT and CDR2 as YNNKEL (reference sequence). This CDR3 contains 12 residues. CDR3 sequence: CASSQGGYEQYF. The CDR3 DNA is TGTGCCAGCAGCCAAGGGGGCTACGAGCAGTACTTC.

The chain employs TRBV29-1 and TRBJ2-1, with 9 nucleotides matching TRBD1. The CDR3 spans 12 residues. The trim removed 7 bases at V and 9 bases at J, leaving 7 bases unmatched. The germline V gene encodes CDR1 SQVTM and CDR2 ANQGSEA. The CDR3: CSGGQGKGEQFF. The CDR3 region has the DNA TGCAGCGGAGGACAGGGGAAGGGTGAGCAGTTCTTC.

This clonotype was picked up a small number of times. The chain joins TRBV4-3 to TRBJ2-7; D tentatively reads TRBD1 or TRBD2 (5 bases each). Germline V gene sequence: CDR1 LGHNA, CDR2 YSLEER. The V end was cut by 0 bases, the J end by 5 bases, with 20 bases between. The CDR3 is 17 amino acids. The CDR3 sequence is CASSQEPFGALNNEQYF. DNA for the CDR3: TGCGCCAGCAGCCAAGAACCTTTCGGGGCCTTGAACAACGAGCAGTACTTC.

The chain links TRBV10-3 to TRBJ2-2; 7 bases match TRBD1. CDR1 is ENHRY, CDR2 SYGVKD, per germline. The CDR3 spans 18 residues. V shed 3 bases, J shed 4 bases, and the junction held 14 bases outside the gene matches. The CDR3 spells CAISESEPRTGLTGELFF. In DNA, the CDR3 is TGTGCCATCAGTGAATCGGAGCCTAGGACAGGCCTCACCGGGGAGCTGTTTTTT.

The rearrangement joins TRBV7-3 to TRBJ2-1, with 7 bases aligning to TRBD2. Germline CDR1 reads SGHTA; CDR2 reads FQGTGA. J was trimmed by 3 bases and V by 4 bases; bases with no gene match: 6. The CDR3 runs 15 residues. This CDR3 is CASSSPSGGYNEQFF. CDR3 bases: TGTGCCAGCAGCTCACCTAGCGGAGGCTACAATGAGCAGTTCTTC.

This clonotype appeared a few times. This chain uses TRBV5-5 with TRBJ2-5; TRBD1 matches 7 bases. Germline V gene data show CDR1 as SGHKS and CDR2 as YYEKEE (reference sequence). V lost 1 base, J lost 5 bases, and 8 bases stayed unmatched. This CDR3 has 15 amino acids. CDR3 in amino acids: CASSLLTGVEETQYF. CDR3 DNA: TGTGCCAGCAGCTTGTTAACAGGGGTGGAGGAGACCCAGTACTTC. The full variable domain, rest sourced from reference TRBV5-5 and TRBJ2-5, is DAGVTQSPTHLIKTRGQQVTLRCSPISGHKSVSWYQQVLGQGPQFIFQYYEKEERGRGNFPDRFSARQFPNYSSELNVNALLLGDSALYLCASSLLTGVEETQYFGPGTRLLVL.

The chain is built from TRBV7-9 and TRBJ2-7; maybe TRBD1 (7 bases). The CDR3 has 18 amino acids. Deletions cut 4 bases from V and 5 bases from J, with 27 bases between. In germline, CDR1 is SEHNR, CDR2 FQNEAQ (reference sequence). CDR3 sequence reads: CASSSLPSRQGGKNEQYF. CDR3 nucleotide sequence: TGTGCCAGCAGCTCCCTCCCCTCCAGACAGGGAGGTAAGAACGAGCAGTACTTC.

The rearrangement links TRBV2 to TRBJ2-5; possible D gene TRBD2, 6 bases. Germline assignment: CDR1 SNHLY and CDR2 FYNNEI. The CDR3 is 13 amino acids. V gave up 4 bases and J gave up 0 bases, with 6 bases separating them. CDR3 residues: CASSGDYQETQYF. The CDR3, as DNA: TGTGCCAGCAGTGGGGACTACCAAGAGACCCAGTACTTC. The whole variable domain, filled in from reference TRBV2 and TRBJ2-5, reads EPEVTQTPSHQVTQMGQEVILRCVPISNHLYFYWYRQILGQKVEFLVSFYNNEISEKSEIFDDQFSVERPDGSNFTLKIRSTKLEDSAMYFCASSGDYQETQYFGPGTRLLVL.

In this sample, this clonotype turned up a few times. This chain uses TRBV9 with TRBJ2-5; D is uncertain. V lost 0 bases and J 4 bases, leaving 1 base between the germline ends. The CDR3 runs to 11 residues. From germline, CDR1 is SGDLS and CDR2 YYNGEE. DNA for the CDR3: TGTGCCAGCAGCGTAGTAGAGACCCAGTACTTC. Translating it yields CASSVVETQYF. The entire variable domain, with the rest obtained from reference TRBV9 and TRBJ2-5, is as follows: DSGVTQTPKHLITATGQRVTLRCSPRSGDLSVYWYQQSLDQGLQFLIQYYNGEERAKGNILERFSAQQFPDLHSELNLSSLELGDSALYFCASSVVETQYFGPGTRLLVL.

This clonotype was counted at least ten times. V gene TRBV30 combines with J gene TRBJ2-7, with D hard to call. Per germline, CDR1 GTSNPN and CDR2 SVGIG (reference sequence). V shed 3 bases and J shed 2 bases, with 8 bases lying between them. The CDR3 runs 12 residues. This chain's CDR3 is CAWSPGTYEQYF. The DNA of the CDR3 is TGTGCCTGGAGCCCTGGGACCTACGAGCAGTACTTC.

This clonotype was recorded a few times. V is TRBV29-1 and J is TRBJ2-7, with TRBD2 as a possible D gene (6 bases). The CDR3 contains 15 residues. Germline lookup yields CDR1 SQVTM and CDR2 ANQGSEA. Trimming took 4 bases from V and 1 from J, leaving 17 bases between them. As DNA, the CDR3 is TGCAGCGTTGCGGGCCTCGGCGGGGATTCCTACGAGCAGTACTTC. Translation: CSVAGLGGDSYEQYF.

Only a few counts were recorded for this clonotype. The rearrangement links TRBV7-2 to TRBJ2-1, with 14 positions matching TRBD2. The length of the CDR3 is 15 residues. Germline CDR1 is SGHTA and CDR2 is FQGNSA. With V trimmed by 4 bases and J by 8 bases, 4 bases remained unmatched. The DNA of the CDR3 is TGTGCCAGCAGCTCGACTAGCGGGGGGGCCTATGAGCAGTTCTTC. Protein product: CASSSTSGGAYEQFF.

The gene calls are TRBV6-2 or TRBV6-3 and TRBJ2-5; D remains unclear. Trimming left V 3 bases short and J 1 base short, with 6 bases between. CDR3 length: 13 amino acids. Germline assignment: CDR1 MNHEY and CDR2 SVGEGT. CDR3 amino acids: CASSYLVQETQYF. For the CDR3, the DNA is TGTGCCAGCAGTTATTTAGTCCAAGAGACCCAGTACTTC.